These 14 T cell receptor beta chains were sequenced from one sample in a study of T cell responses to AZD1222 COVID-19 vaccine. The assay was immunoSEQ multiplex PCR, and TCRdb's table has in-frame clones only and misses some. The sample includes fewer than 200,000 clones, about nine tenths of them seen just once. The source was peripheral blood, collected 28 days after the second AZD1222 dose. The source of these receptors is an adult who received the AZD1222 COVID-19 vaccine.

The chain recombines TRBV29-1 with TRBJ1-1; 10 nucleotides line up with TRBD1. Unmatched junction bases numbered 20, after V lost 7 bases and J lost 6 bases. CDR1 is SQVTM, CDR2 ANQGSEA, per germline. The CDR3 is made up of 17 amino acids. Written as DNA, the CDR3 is TGCAGCGCCCCGGCGGGACAGGGGACCTACCGGAGTTCTGAAGCTTTCTTT. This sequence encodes CSAPAGQGTYRSSEAFF.

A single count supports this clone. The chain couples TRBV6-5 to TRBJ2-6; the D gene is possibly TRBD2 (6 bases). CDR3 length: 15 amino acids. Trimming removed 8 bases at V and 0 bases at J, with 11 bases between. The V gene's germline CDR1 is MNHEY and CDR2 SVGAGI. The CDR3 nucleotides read TGTGCCAGCTCTGGGGGGTACTCTGGGGCCAACGTCCTGACTTTC. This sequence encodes CASSGGYSGANVLTF.

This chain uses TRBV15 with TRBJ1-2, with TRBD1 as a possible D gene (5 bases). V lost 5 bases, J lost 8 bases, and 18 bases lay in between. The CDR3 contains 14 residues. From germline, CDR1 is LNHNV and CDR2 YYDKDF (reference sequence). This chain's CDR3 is CATSPSPGGDGYTF. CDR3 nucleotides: TGTGCCACCAGCCCTTCCCCAGGTGGGGACGGCTACACCTTC.

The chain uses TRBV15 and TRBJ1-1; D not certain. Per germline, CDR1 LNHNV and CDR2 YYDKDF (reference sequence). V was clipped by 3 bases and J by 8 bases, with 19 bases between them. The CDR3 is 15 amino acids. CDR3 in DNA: TGTGCCACCAGCAGGGCGCGCTGGCTCCCGGGGGAAGCTTTCTTT. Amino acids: CATSRARWLPGEAFF.

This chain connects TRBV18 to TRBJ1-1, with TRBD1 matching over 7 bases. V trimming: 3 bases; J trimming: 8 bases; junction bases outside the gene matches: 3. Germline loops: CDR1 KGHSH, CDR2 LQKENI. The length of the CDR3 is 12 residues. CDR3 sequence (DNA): TGTGCCAGCTCACCGGGACAGACCGAAGCTTTCTTT. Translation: CASSPGQTEAFF. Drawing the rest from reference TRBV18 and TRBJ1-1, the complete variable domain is NAGVMQNPRHLVRRRGQEARLRCSPMKGHSHVYWYRQLPEEGLKFMVYLQKENIIDESGMPKERFSAEFPKEGPSILRIQQVVRGDSAAYFCASSPGQTEAFFGQGTRLTVV.

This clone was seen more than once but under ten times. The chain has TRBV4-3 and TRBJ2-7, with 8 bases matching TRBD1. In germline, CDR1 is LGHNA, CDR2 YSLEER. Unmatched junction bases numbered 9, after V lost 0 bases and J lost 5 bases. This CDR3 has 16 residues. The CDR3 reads CASSQDGTAGGNEQYF. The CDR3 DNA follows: TGCGCCAGCAGCCAAGACGGCACGGCAGGGGGCAACGAGCAGTACTTC.

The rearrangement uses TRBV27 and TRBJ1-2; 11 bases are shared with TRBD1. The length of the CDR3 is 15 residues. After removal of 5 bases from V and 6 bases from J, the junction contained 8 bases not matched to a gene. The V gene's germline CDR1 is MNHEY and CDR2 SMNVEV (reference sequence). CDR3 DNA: TGTGCCAGCAGTCCCGGGACAGGGGGAAAGAATGGCTACACCTTC. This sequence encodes CASSPGTGGKNGYTF.

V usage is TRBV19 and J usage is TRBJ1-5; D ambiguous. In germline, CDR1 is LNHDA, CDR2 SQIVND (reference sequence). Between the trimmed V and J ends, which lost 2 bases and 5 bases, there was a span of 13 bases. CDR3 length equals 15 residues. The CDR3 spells CASSINRAHYQPQHF. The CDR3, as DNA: TGTGCCAGTAGTATAAACCGGGCCCACTATCAGCCCCAGCATTTT.

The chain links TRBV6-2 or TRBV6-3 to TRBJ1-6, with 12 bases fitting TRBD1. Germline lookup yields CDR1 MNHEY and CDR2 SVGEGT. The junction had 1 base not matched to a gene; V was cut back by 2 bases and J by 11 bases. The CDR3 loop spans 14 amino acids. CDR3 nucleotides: TGTGCCAGCAGTTACGGGACAGGGGGCCCACCCCTCCACTTT. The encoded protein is CASSYGTGGPPLHF.

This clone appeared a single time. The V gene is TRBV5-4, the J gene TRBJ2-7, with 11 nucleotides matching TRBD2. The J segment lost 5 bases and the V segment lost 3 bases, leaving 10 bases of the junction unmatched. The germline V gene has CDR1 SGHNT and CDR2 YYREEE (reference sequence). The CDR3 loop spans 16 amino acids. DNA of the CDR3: TGTGCCAGCAGCTCACTTATAGCGGGAGGGCCTGACGAGCAGTACTTC. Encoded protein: CASSSLIAGGPDEQYF.

Written as DNA, the CDR3 is TGTGCCAGCAGCTTAGGGACTATTCAGTTCTTC. It yields the protein CASSLGTIQFF. The gene calls are TRBV7-3 and TRBJ2-1; 7 nucleotides align to TRBD2. CDR3 size: 11 residues. From germline, CDR1 is SGHTA and CDR2 FQGTGA. V shed 2 bases and J 13 bases; nucleotides not matched to a gene: 2.

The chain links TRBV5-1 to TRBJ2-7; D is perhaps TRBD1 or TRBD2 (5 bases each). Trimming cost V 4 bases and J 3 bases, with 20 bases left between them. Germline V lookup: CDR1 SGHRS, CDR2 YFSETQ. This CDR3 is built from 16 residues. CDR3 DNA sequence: TGCGCCAGCAGCCTCGTACCCGGGACGGAAAGCTACGAGCAGTACTTC. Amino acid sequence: CASSLVPGTESYEQYF.

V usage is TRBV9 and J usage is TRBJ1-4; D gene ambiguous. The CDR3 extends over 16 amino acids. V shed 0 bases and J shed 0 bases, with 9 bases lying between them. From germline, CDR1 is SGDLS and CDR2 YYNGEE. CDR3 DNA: TGTGCCAGCAGCGTAGGACACATCTCAACTAATGAAAAACTGTTTTTT. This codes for CASSVGHISTNEKLFF.

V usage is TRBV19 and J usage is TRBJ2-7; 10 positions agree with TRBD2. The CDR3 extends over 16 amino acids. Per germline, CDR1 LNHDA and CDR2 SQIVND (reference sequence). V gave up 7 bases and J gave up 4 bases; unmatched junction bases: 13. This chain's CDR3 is CASNRRSGTSVYEQYF. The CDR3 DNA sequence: TGTGCCAGTAATCGTAGATCCGGGACTAGCGTATACGAGCAGTACTTC. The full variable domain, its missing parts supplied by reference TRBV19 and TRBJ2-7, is DGGITQSPKYLFRKEGQNVTLSCEQNLNHDAMYWYRQDPGQGLRLIYYSQIVNDFQKGDIAEGYSVSREKKESFPLTVTSAQKNPTAFYLCASNRRSGTSVYEQYFGPGTRLTVT.